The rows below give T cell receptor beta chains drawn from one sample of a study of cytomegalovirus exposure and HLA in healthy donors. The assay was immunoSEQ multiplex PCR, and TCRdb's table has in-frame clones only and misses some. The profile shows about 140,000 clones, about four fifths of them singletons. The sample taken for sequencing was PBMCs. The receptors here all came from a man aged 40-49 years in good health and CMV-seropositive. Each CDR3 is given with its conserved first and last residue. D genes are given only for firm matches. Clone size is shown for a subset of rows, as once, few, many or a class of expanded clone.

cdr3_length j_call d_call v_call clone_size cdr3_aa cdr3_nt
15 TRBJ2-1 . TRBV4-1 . CASSHSISSYNEQFF TGCGCCAGCAGCCACTCTATTAGCTCCTACAATGAGCAGTTCTTC
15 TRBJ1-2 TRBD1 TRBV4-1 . CASSLPGQGWSGYTF TGCGCCAGCAGCCTTCCGGGACAGGGATGGAGTGGCTACACCTTC
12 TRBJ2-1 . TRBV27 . CASSSSGNEQFF TGTGCCAGCAGCTCGAGTGGCAATGAGCAGTTCTTC
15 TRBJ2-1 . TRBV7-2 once CASSLVQGIYNEQFF TGTGCCAGCAGCTTAGTACAGGGAATATACAATGAGCAGTTCTTC
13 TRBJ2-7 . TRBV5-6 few CASSLLQNYEQYF TGTGCCAGCAGCTTATTACAGAACTACGAGCAGTACTTC
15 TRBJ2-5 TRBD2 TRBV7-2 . CASRSGLAGGETQYF TGTGCCAGCAGGTCGGGACTAGCGGGGGGGGAGACCCAGTACTTC
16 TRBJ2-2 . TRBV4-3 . CASSQDLPVNTGELFF TGCGCCAGCAGCCAAGATCTGCCAGTGAACACCGGGGAGCTGTTTTTT
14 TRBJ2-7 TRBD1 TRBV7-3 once CASSLTGGGYEQYF TGTGCCAGCAGCTTGACAGGGGGGGGCTACGAGCAGTACTTC
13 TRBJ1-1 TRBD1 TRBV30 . CAWDRGGGTEAFF TGTGCCTGGGACAGGGGGGGAGGCACTGAAGCTTTCTTT
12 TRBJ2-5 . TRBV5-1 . CATLDTQETQYF TGCGCCACCTTAGACACCCAAGAGACCCAGTACTTC
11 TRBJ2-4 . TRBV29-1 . CSVERKNIQYF TGCAGCGTTGAACGTAAAAACATTCAGTACTTC
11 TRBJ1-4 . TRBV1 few CTYGTHEKLFF TGCACATACGGGACACATGAAAAACTGTTTTTT
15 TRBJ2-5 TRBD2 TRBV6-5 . CASSLGTSGRETQYF TGTGCCAGCAGTCTTGGGACTAGCGGGAGAGAGACCCAGTACTTC
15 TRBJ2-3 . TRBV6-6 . CASSWDKPGADTQYF TGTGCCAGCAGCTGGGACAAGCCCGGGGCAGATACGCAGTATTTT
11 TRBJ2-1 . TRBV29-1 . CSIRDGVEQFF TGCAGCATCAGGGATGGTGTTGAGCAGTTCTTC
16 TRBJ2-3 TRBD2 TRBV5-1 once CASSSTSGGELDTQYF TGCGCCAGCAGCTCAACTAGCGGGGGGGAGCTAGATACGCAGTATTTT
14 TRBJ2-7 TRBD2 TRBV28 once CASRPIAGPYEQYF TGTGCCAGCAGGCCGATAGCGGGGCCCTACGAGCAGTACTTC
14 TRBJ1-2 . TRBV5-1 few CASSLASEGGGYTF TGCGCCAGCAGCTTGGCTTCAGAGGGAGGTGGCTACACCTTC
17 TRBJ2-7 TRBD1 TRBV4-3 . CASSQDRDRGFSYEQYF TGCGCCAGCAGCCAGGACCGGGACAGGGGGTTCTCCTACGAGCAGTACTTC
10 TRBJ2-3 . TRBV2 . CASSSVTQYF TGTGCCAGCAGTTCTGTAACGCAGTATTTT
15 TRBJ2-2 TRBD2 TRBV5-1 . CASSLPGGNTGELFF TGCGCCAGCAGCTTGCCGGGGGGAAACACCGGGGAGCTGTTTTTT
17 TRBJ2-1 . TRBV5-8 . CASSLALNERAVGEQFF TGTGCCAGCAGCTTGGCCTTAAATGAGCGGGCCGTCGGGGAGCAGTTCTTC
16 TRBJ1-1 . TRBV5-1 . CASSWAERGWTAEAFF TGCGCCAGCAGCTGGGCAGAAAGGGGGTGGACTGCTGAGGCTTTCTTT
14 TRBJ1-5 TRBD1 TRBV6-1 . CASSEVRGPQPQHF TGTGCCAGCAGTGAAGTGAGGGGGCCTCAGCCCCAGCATTTT
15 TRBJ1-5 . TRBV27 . CASGPGSGSNQPQHF TGTGCCAGCGGACCGGGGTCCGGGAGCAATCAGCCCCAGCATTTT
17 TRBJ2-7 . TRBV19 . CASSIGRSRTGWDEQYF TGTGCCAGTAGTATAGGGCGGAGTCGCACCGGCTGGGACGAGCAGTACTTC
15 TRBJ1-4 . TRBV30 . CAWSAVGRGNEKLFF TGTGCCTGGAGTGCGGTGGGCAGGGGTAATGAAAAACTGTTTTTT
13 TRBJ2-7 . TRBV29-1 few CSGGGWGEGEQYF TGCAGCGGAGGAGGCTGGGGTGAGGGCGAGCAGTACTTC
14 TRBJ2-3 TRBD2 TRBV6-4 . CASSVSGATDTQYF TGTGCCAGCAGTGTAAGCGGGGCCACAGATACGCAGTATTTT
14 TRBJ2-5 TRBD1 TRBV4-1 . CASSQIGTEETQYF TGCGCCAGCAGCCAAATCGGGACAGAAGAGACCCAGTACTTC
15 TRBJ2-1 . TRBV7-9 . CASSSPGPSYNEQFF TGTGCCAGCAGCTCCCCAGGGCCTTCCTACAATGAGCAGTTCTTC
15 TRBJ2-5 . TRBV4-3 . CASSQDRSSQETQYF TGCGCCAGCAGCCAAGATCGGTCATCCCAAGAGACCCAGTACTTC
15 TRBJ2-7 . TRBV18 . CASSPPTPGSYEQYF TGTGCCAGCTCACCTCCGACGCCAGGCTCCTACGAGCAGTACTTC
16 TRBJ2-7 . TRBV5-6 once CASSLQGGFGAYEQYF TGTGCCAGCAGCTTACAGGGGGGGTTCGGGGCCTACGAGCAGTACTTC
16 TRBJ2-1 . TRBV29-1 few CSVEDPDRSSYNEQFF TGCAGCGTTGAAGATCCTGACAGGAGCTCCTACAATGAGCAGTTCTTC
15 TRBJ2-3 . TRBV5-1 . CASSLGDTGLDTQYF TGCGCCAGCAGCTTGGGGGACACAGGGTTAGATACGCAGTATTTT
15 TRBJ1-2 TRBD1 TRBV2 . CASTNPGTGGPGYTF TGTGCCAGCACGAATCCGGGGACAGGGGGCCCTGGCTACACCTTC
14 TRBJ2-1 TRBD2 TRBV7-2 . CASSSSGKYNEQFF TGTGCCAGCAGCTCTAGCGGAAAGTACAATGAGCAGTTCTTC
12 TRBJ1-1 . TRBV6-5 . CAVQGLITEAFF TGTGCCGTGCAGGGTTTGATCACTGAAGCTTTCTTT
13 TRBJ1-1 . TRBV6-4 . CASSEDRWTEAFF TGTGCCAGCAGTGAAGATCGGTGGACTGAAGCTTTCTTT
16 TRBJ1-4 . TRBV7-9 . CASRPHGGGRGEKLFF TGTGCCAGCAGGCCGCACGGGGGGGGTCGAGGGGAAAAACTGTTTTTT
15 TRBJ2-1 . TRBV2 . CASRLAEGPYNEQFF TGTGCCAGCAGGTTGGCGGAGGGCCCATACAATGAGCAGTTCTTC
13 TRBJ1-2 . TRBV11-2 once CASSSPRMGGYTF TGTGCCAGCAGCTCCCCCCGGATGGGCGGCTACACCTTC
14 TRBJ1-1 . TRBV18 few CASSLRTEITEAFF TGTGCCAGCTCACTGAGGACAGAGATCACTGAAGCTTTCTTT
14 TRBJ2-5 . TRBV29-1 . CSVEGTPKQETQYF TGCAGCGTTGAAGGTACACCAAAGCAAGAGACCCAGTACTTC
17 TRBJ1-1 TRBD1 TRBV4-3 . CASSRDRPVTGDTEAFF TGCGCCAGCAGCCGCGATCGACCGGTTACAGGGGACACTGAAGCTTTCTTT
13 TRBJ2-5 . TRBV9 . CASGRGPEETQYF TGTGCCAGCGGGCGGGGCCCCGAAGAGACCCAGTACTTC
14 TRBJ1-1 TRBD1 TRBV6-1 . CATQTGTANTEAFF TGTGCCACTCAGACCGGGACAGCGAACACTGAAGCTTTCTTT
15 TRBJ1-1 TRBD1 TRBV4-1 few CASSQEPTGRIVAFF TGCGCCAGCAGCCAAGAACCGACAGGGAGAATAGTAGCTTTCTTT
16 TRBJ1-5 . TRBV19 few CASRAHDGGRGQPQHF TGTGCCAGTAGAGCCCACGACGGGGGGAGGGGTCAGCCCCAGCATTTT
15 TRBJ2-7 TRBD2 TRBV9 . CASSDPRGGSYEQYF TGTGCCAGCAGCGACCCACGGGGGGGGTCCTACGAGCAGTACTTC
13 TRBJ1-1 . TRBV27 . CASSKGGQRGAFF TGTGCCAGCAGCAAAGGGGGACAACGAGGAGCTTTCTTT
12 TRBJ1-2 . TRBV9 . CASSVVGGDYTF TGTGCCAGCAGCGTAGTTGGGGGCGACTACACCTTC
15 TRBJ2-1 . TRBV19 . CASSPSGDPYNEQFF TGTGCCAGTAGCCCATCGGGGGACCCCTACAATGAGCAGTTCTTC
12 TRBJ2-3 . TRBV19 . CAGRRDTDTQYF TGTGCCGGCCGGAGGGACACAGATACGCAGTATTTT
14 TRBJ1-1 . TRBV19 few CASSTWDSITEAFF TGTGCCAGTAGTACTTGGGACTCGATTACTGAAGCTTTCTTT
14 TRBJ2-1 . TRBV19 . CASSWQGAPGGQFF TGTGCCAGTAGTTGGCAGGGGGCGCCGGGGGGGCAGTTCTTC
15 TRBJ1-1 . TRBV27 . CASSLSGEGHTEAFF TGTGCCAGCAGTTTATCGGGGGAGGGGCACACTGAAGCTTTCTTT
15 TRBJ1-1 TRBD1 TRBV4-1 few CASSQSGTGRTEAFF TGCGCCAGCAGCCAATCCGGGACAGGGAGGACTGAAGCTTTCTTT